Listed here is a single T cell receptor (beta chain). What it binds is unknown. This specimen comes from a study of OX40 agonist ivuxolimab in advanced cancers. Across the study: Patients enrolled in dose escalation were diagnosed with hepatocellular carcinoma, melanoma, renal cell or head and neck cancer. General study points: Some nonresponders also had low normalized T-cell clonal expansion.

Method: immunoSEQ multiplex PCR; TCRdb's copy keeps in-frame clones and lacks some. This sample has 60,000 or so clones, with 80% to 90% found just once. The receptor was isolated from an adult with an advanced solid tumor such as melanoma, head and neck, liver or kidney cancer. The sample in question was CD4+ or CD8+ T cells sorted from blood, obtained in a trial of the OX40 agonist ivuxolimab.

CDR3 bases: TGTGCCAGCGGACCTATAGCGGGAGCCCATAACGAGCAGTACTTC. This sequence encodes CASGPIAGAHNEQYF. V and J are TRBV5-6 and TRBJ2-7; 9 positions agree with TRBD2. Germline CDR1 SGHDT, CDR2 YYEEEE. The length of the CDR3 is 15 residues. V lost 7 bases, J lost 5 bases, and 13 bases stayed unmatched.